The 27 T cell receptor beta chains listed next were all sequenced from one sample in a study of CD8 T cells in Susac syndrome. Reverse transcription of roughly 0.5 to 1 ug RNA used random hexamers. TCRdb redid the calling of the immunoSEQ multiplex PCR reads with MiXCR, one entry per CDR3 protein. The repertoire has about 300,000 distinct CDR3 sequences, about 90% of them found once; the top ten carry 0.065%. Sequencing was performed on CD4+ T cells from PBMCs. The receptors were sampled from a human donor with multiple sclerosis.

The chain combines TRBV20-1 with TRBJ2-7; D gene ambiguous. Germline-derived CDR1 and CDR2 are DFQATT and SNEGSKA (reference sequence). The CDR3 is 11 amino acids. The germline V and J ends were trimmed by 4 bases and 6 bases, with 10 bases remaining between them. The CDR3 sequence: CSAKNYLEQYF. In DNA form, the CDR3 reads TGCAGTGCTAAGAACTATCTCGAGCAGTACTTC.

The J gene is TRBJ1-5, the V gene TRBV20-1, with D perhaps matching TRBD1 (5 bases). The V and J ends lost 3 bases and 4 bases respectively, with 13 bases between them. Germline V gene data show CDR1 as DFQATT and CDR2 as SNEGSKA (reference sequence). This CDR3 is built from 14 residues. CDR3 sequence reads: CSARRGGTNQPQHF. As DNA, the CDR3 is TGCAGTGCTAGGCGGGGGGGAACAAATCAGCCCCAGCATTTT.

The chain carries TRBV7-9 and TRBJ1-1; 8 positions match TRBD1. This CDR3 is 15 amino acids long. The V gene's germline CDR1 is SEHNR and CDR2 FQNEAQ (reference sequence). The V gene end was trimmed by 1 base and the J gene end by 4 bases; junction bases not matched to a gene: 5. The DNA for the CDR3 is TGTGCCAGCAGCTTAGGGACAGGGAGGGGCACTGAAGCTTTCTTT. Translation: CASSLGTGRGTEAFF.

The chain joins TRBV2 to TRBJ2-5, with D tentatively TRBD1 or TRBD2 (5 bases each). The CDR3 has 13 residues. With 6 bases removed from V and 1 base from J, the gap between germline ends came to 9 bases. The V gene's germline CDR1 is SNHLY and CDR2 FYNNEI. The DNA of the CDR3 is TGTGCCAGCAGAAGAGGGGCCCAAGAGACCCAGTACTTC. It is translated as CASRRGAQETQYF.

V gene TRBV29-1 combines with J gene TRBJ1-6; D unclear. V dropped 4 bases and J dropped 8 bases, with 12 bases sitting between them. This CDR3 contains 13 residues. CDR1 and CDR2 (germline): SQVTM, ANQGSEA. The CDR3 nucleotides are TGCAGCGTTGCCGCCGCCAGTGATTCACCCCTCCACTTT. As protein: CSVAAASDSPLHF.

J is TRBJ1-1 and V is TRBV6-1; D call uncertain. The CDR3 length is 14 residues. Germline V lookup: CDR1 MNHNS, CDR2 SASEGT. Trimming cost V 4 bases and J 2 bases, with 11 bases left between them. CDR3 region: CASSVDQRNTEAFF. As DNA, the CDR3 is TGTGCCAGCAGTGTGGATCAGAGAAACACTGAAGCTTTCTTT.

This clonotype was seen only once. The rearrangement uses TRBV24-1 and TRBJ2-1; TRBD1 or TRBD2 may be the D gene (7 bases each). V was trimmed by 3 bases and J by 2 bases, leaving 13 bases between them. The CDR3 loop spans 16 amino acids. Germline loops: CDR1 KGHDR, CDR2 SFDVKD. The DNA of the CDR3 is TGTGCCACCAGTGATAACAGGGGAGGGACCTACAATGAGCAGTTCTTC. As protein: CATSDNRGGTYNEQFF.

This clonotype was observed a single time. This chain joins TRBV6-6 and TRBJ2-3; D ambiguous. CDR1 and CDR2 (germline): MNHNY, SVGAGI (reference sequence). V shed 7 bases and J shed 3 bases, with 14 bases lying between them. The CDR3 extends over 14 amino acids. CDR3 protein: CASIPGGSTDTQYF. For the CDR3, the DNA is TGTGCCAGCATCCCAGGTGGCTCAACAGATACGCAGTATTTT.

The chain employs TRBV19 and TRBJ1-2; possibly TRBD1 for D (5 bases). Trimming cost V 4 bases and J 0 bases, with 12 bases left between them. The CDR3 extends over 15 amino acids. The V gene's germline CDR1 is LNHDA and CDR2 SQIVND (reference sequence). As DNA, the CDR3 is TGTGCCAGTAGTACCGGACATCGAGCTAACTATGGCTACACCTTC. Residues: CASSTGHRANYGYTF.

V usage is TRBV2 and J usage is TRBJ2-2, with D tentatively TRBD1 (5 bases). V was cut by 2 bases and J by 5 bases, with 9 bases left in between. Germline CDR1 reads SNHLY; CDR2 reads FYNNEI. This CDR3 spans 14 amino acids. CDR3 region: CASSEQGRTGELFF. The CDR3 bases are TGTGCCAGCAGTGAACAGGGAAGGACCGGGGAGCTGTTTTTT.

The rearrangement uses TRBV7-6 and TRBJ1-2; no reliable D call. The ends were cut back, 4 bases at V and 4 bases at J, with 13 bases in the middle. The germline V gene encodes CDR1 SGHVS and CDR2 FNYEAQ. The length of the CDR3 is 14 residues. The chain's CDR3 is CASSSPADPYGYTF. Written as DNA, the CDR3 is TGTGCCAGCAGCTCCCCCGCGGACCCCTATGGCTACACCTTC.

The chain combines TRBV6-1 with TRBJ1-6; D is possibly TRBD1 (6 bases). Germline CDR1 and CDR2: MNHNS and SASEGT. Trimming took 4 bases from V and 9 from J, leaving 16 bases between them. The CDR3 is 15 amino acids. The CDR3: CASSVRQAKGSPLHF. DNA for the CDR3: TGTGCCAGCAGTGTCCGACAGGCCAAGGGTTCACCCCTCCACTTT.

The rearrangement joins TRBV20-1 to TRBJ2-1; TRBD2 matches at 10 bases. V shed 6 bases and J 5 bases; nucleotides not matched to a gene: 7. This CDR3 region has 14 residues. Germline V gene sequence: CDR1 DFQATT, CDR2 SNEGSKA (reference sequence). The CDR3 loop is CSATTSGINNEQFF. The CDR3 bases are TGCAGTGCAACTACTAGCGGGATCAACAATGAGCAGTTCTTC.

This clonotype was seen a single time. The chain couples TRBV24-1 to TRBJ1-2; 11 positions agree with TRBD1. The V segment lost 7 bases and the J segment 3 bases; nucleotides outside the gene matches: 6. This CDR3 spans 15 amino acids. Germline CDR1 is KGHDR and CDR2 is SFDVKD. CDR3 protein: CATSWDRGNYYGYTF. In DNA, the CDR3 is TGTGCCACCAGCTGGGACAGGGGGAATTACTATGGCTACACCTTC.

The genes are TRBV9 and TRBJ2-7, with D maybe TRBD1 (5 bases). Germline V gene sequence: CDR1 SGDLS, CDR2 YYNGEE. Trimming left V 4 bases short and J 2 bases short, with 16 bases between. The CDR3 runs to 15 residues. The CDR3 nucleotides read TGTGCCAGCAGCCCCCGGTCAGGGCCCCCCTACGAGCAGTACTTC. Protein sequence: CASSPRSGPPYEQYF.

On this clonotype: A junction end diverges from the germline sequence, so it may reflect a read error. The chain links TRBV7-7 to TRBJ2-3; the D is unclear. Germline values: CDR1 SSHAT, CDR2 FNYEAQ (reference sequence). This CDR3 has 14 residues. CDR3 loop: CASSLSKTTDTQYF. In DNA form, the CDR3 reads TGTGCTAGCAGCCTAAGCAAGACTACAGATACGCAGTATTTT.

The chain has TRBV29-1 and TRBJ1-1, with no clear D. Germline V gives CDR1 SQVTM, CDR2 ANQGSEA. Trimming removed 7 bases at V and 0 bases at J, with 9 bases between. The CDR3 has 12 amino acids. In nucleotides, the CDR3 is TGCAGCGCCTCGCCCGTGAACACTGAAGCTTTCTTT. This sequence encodes CSASPVNTEAFF.

The chain employs TRBV6-6 and TRBJ2-7; 8 bases line up with TRBD2. The CDR3 covers 15 residues. V lost 0 bases, J lost 2 bases, and 3 bases stayed unmatched. Germline V gene lookup returns CDR1 MNHNY and CDR2 SVGAGI (reference sequence). The CDR3 DNA reads TGTGCCAGCAGTTACTCGACTAGCGTGGCCTACGAGCAGTACTTC. Protein: CASSYSTSVAYEQYF.

The chain is built from TRBV6-5 and TRBJ2-7; TRBD1 matches 7 bases. CDR3 length: 15 residues. CDR1 is MNHEY, CDR2 SVGAGI, per germline. Unmatched junction bases numbered 9, after V lost 6 bases and J lost 1 base. The CDR3 here is CASSIQTGVSYEQYF. In DNA, the CDR3 is TGTGCCAGCAGCATACAAACAGGGGTTTCCTACGAGCAGTACTTC.

This chain connects TRBV3-1 to TRBJ2-5, with D possibly being TRBD2 (5 bases). From germline, CDR1 is LGHDT and CDR2 YNNKEL (reference sequence). V gave up 2 bases and J gave up 5 bases, with 9 bases separating them. The CDR3 runs to 13 residues. CDR3 nucleotide sequence: TGTGCCAGCAGCCAACGGGCGGGCGAGACCCAGTACTTC. It translates to CASSQRAGETQYF.

This rearrangement joins TRBV4-3 to TRBJ2-2; the D call may be TRBD1 or TRBD2 (5 bases each). V gave up 7 bases and J gave up 4 bases, with 16 bases separating them. The V gene's germline CDR1 is LGHNA and CDR2 YSLEER. The CDR3 totals 15 residues. As DNA, the CDR3 is TGCGCCAGCAAAGGGGTCAGAGGGAGCACCGGGGAGCTGTTTTTT. Amino acid sequence: CASKGVRGSTGELFF.

The V call is TRBV7-2, the J call TRBJ1-2; the match to TRBD1 covers 7 bases. Germline CDR1 reads SGHTA; CDR2 reads FQGNSA. This CDR3 is built from 14 residues. The ends lost 1 base at V and 8 bases at J; junction bases unmatched: 7. CDR3 in DNA: TGTGCCAGCAGCTTAGTTGGACAGGAGGGGGGCTACACCTTC. Translated: CASSLVGQEGGYTF.

The chain has TRBV19 and TRBJ1-2, with unresolved D. V was shortened by 7 bases and J by 3 bases, with 21 bases between the two germline ends. Germline V gives CDR1 LNHDA, CDR2 SQIVND (reference sequence). CDR3 size: 16 residues. The chain's CDR3 is CASNPRIHRGHYGYTF. CDR3 bases: TGTGCCAGTAACCCAAGGATCCATAGAGGCCACTATGGCTACACCTTC.

This clonotype was seen a few times. The chain joins TRBV12-3 or TRBV12-4 to TRBJ2-7; a weak D match, TRBD1 (6 bases). There are 14 residues in the CDR3. Trimming stripped 3 bases from V and 0 bases from J, with 9 bases between. The CDR3 region is CASSFRGSSYEQYF. In nucleotides, the CDR3 is TGTGCCAGCAGTTTCAGGGGATCCTCCTACGAGCAGTACTTC.

V is TRBV20-1 and J is TRBJ2-3; D gene ambiguous. V lost 5 bases and J lost 0, with 6 bases in between. This CDR3 region has 12 residues. Germline CDR1 reads DFQATT; CDR2 reads SNEGSKA (reference sequence). The CDR3: CSARSSTDTQYF. The CDR3 region has the DNA TGCAGTGCTCGGTCAAGCACAGATACGCAGTATTTT.

The chain has TRBV19 and TRBJ2-1; D gene uncertain. The V gene lost 5 bases and the J gene lost 3 bases, with 14 bases spanning the gap. Germline lookup yields CDR1 LNHDA and CDR2 SQIVND (reference sequence). The CDR3 is 15 amino acids. CDR3 residues: CASSGIARFYNEQFF. The CDR3 nucleotides read TGTGCCAGTAGTGGGATAGCAAGATTCTACAATGAGCAGTTCTTC.

V gene TRBV6-5 combines with J gene TRBJ2-7, with 11 bases matching TRBD2. The CDR3 is made up of 16 amino acids. From germline, CDR1 is MNHEY and CDR2 SVGAGI. The trim removed 4 bases at V and 4 bases at J, leaving 9 bases unmatched. CDR3 amino acids: CASSSLTSGSFYEQYF. The CDR3, as DNA: TGTGCCAGCAGTTCTTTAACTAGCGGGAGTTTTTACGAGCAGTACTTC.